Each of the 28 T cell receptor beta chains below was sequenced from the same sample in a study of cytomegalovirus exposure and HLA in healthy donors (dated by TCRdb to the late 2010s). The library was generated by the immunoSEQ multiplex PCR assay. A mixture of 60 forward primers for TCR Vbeta segments and 13 reverse primers for TCR Jbeta segments was used in the multiplex PCR. TCRdb took over this immuneACCESS table, retaining in-frame rearrangements with V and J assigned. Such tables are incomplete; in checked studies, under half of the missing clones stem from an unresolved V gene, and the remainder is unexplained. This sample's table lists around 80,000 clones. 4.5% to 5% of the sample rests with the top ten. The material sequenced was PBMCs. The source of these receptors is a man aged 40-49 years in good health and CMV-seronegative.

The gene calls are TRBV10-1 and TRBJ2-3; 13 nucleotides align to TRBD2. This CDR3 is 16 amino acids long. The germline V gene encodes CDR1 WNHNN and CDR2 SYGVQD (reference sequence). The junction had 6 bases not matched to a gene; V was cut back by 5 bases and J by 4 bases. CDR3 DNA: TGCGCCAGCAGTAGCGAGGGACTAGCGGGATCAGATACGCAGTATTTT. This sequence encodes CASSSEGLAGSDTQYF.

The chain employs TRBV30 and TRBJ1-1; no definite D call. V lost 3 bases and J lost 5, with 10 bases in between. From germline, CDR1 is GTSNPN and CDR2 SVGIG (reference sequence). The length of the CDR3 is 12 residues. CDR3 region: CAWSPRWTEAFF. The DNA of the CDR3 is TGTGCCTGGAGCCCCCGGTGGACTGAAGCTTTCTTT.

V and J are TRBV2 and TRBJ2-3; 12 nucleotides agree with TRBD2. Germline CDR1 reads SNHLY; CDR2 reads FYNNEI. There are 15 residues in the CDR3. V lost 7 bases and J lost 5; bases outside the gene matches: 7. The CDR3 bases are TGTGCCAGCACGAGGACTAGCGGGGCTAGAGATACGCAGTATTTT. Protein product: CASTRTSGARDTQYF.

CDR3 coding DNA: TGTGCCAGCAGTTTGGTCGGGACTCGTCCCTACGAGCAGTACTTC. Translating gives CASSLVGTRPYEQYF. The chain carries TRBV27 and TRBJ2-7, with D tentatively TRBD2 (6 bases). Germline V gene lookup returns CDR1 MNHEY and CDR2 SMNVEV (reference sequence). Trimming took 3 bases from V and 2 from J, leaving 14 bases between them. This CDR3 spans 15 amino acids.

V and J are TRBV19 and TRBJ1-2, with 8 bases identical to TRBD1. Germline assignment: CDR1 LNHDA and CDR2 SQIVND (reference sequence). V shed 3 bases and J 6 bases; nucleotides not matched to a gene: 3. The CDR3 has 13 residues. The CDR3 spells CASSIQGANGYTF. The CDR3 DNA is TGTGCCAGTAGTATTCAGGGGGCGAATGGCTACACCTTC.

The J gene is TRBJ2-3, the V gene TRBV5-1; 13 nucleotides agree with TRBD2. This CDR3 has 16 residues. Per germline, CDR1 SGHRS and CDR2 YFSETQ. After removal of 4 bases from V and 3 bases from J, the junction contained 5 bases not matched to a gene. The CDR3 region is CASSVTSGRGTDTQYF. Written as DNA, the CDR3 is TGCGCCAGCAGCGTTACTAGCGGGAGGGGGACAGATACGCAGTATTTT.

The chain links TRBV6-1 to TRBJ1-5; TRBD1 agrees at 9 bases. The J segment lost 5 bases and the V segment lost 3 bases, leaving 5 bases of the junction unmatched. CDR3 length equals 15 residues. Germline CDR1 MNHNS, CDR2 SASEGT. CDR3 sequence: CASSEIQGAYQPQHF. The CDR3 coding sequence is TGTGCCAGCAGTGAGATACAGGGGGCTTATCAGCCCCAGCATTTT.

V usage is TRBV5-4 and J usage is TRBJ2-6; 9 positions match TRBD1. This CDR3 is built from 17 residues. Germline values: CDR1 SGHNT, CDR2 YYREEE (reference sequence). J gave up 3 bases and V 0 bases, and 4 bases lay outside the gene matches. The CDR3 coding sequence is TGTGCCAGCAGCTTGGGACAGGGGGTGGGTGGGGCCAACGTCCTGACTTTC. Translating gives CASSLGQGVGGANVLTF.

V is TRBV7-2 and J is TRBJ2-3, with 9 bases that match TRBD2. This CDR3 has 16 amino acids. CDR1 SGHTA and CDR2 FQGNSA come from the germline V gene. V lost 2 bases, J lost 2 bases, and 5 bases stayed unmatched. The CDR3 loop reads CASSLQAGGSTDTQYF. CDR3 nucleotide sequence: TGTGCCAGCAGCTTACAAGCGGGGGGATCCACAGATACGCAGTATTTT.

This chain uses TRBV6-1 with TRBJ2-5, with 7 bases matching TRBD1. This CDR3 is built from 13 residues. V shed 6 bases and J 2 bases; nucleotides not matched to a gene: 3. In germline, CDR1 is MNHNS, CDR2 SASEGT. The CDR3 region is CASSLGQQETQYF. The CDR3 coding sequence is TGTGCCAGCAGCCTGGGACAGCAAGAGACCCAGTACTTC.

The V and J genes are TRBV6-5 and TRBJ1-2; 9 nucleotides agree with TRBD1. Germline values: CDR1 MNHEY, CDR2 SVGAGI. This CDR3 comprises 13 residues. The trim removed 5 bases at V and 5 bases at J, leaving 3 bases unmatched. The CDR3 nucleotides read TGTGCCAGCAGTCACGGGACAGGGTATGGCTACACCTTC. Encoded protein: CASSHGTGYGYTF.

The CDR3 sequence is CASSLRPEGGGYTF. The CDR3 nucleotides are TGCGCCAGCAGCTTGCGGCCGGAAGGAGGGGGCTACACCTTC. The chain carries TRBV5-1 and TRBJ1-2; no definite D call. Deletions cut 1 base from V and 8 bases from J, with 15 bases between. This CDR3 is 14 amino acids long. Looked up from germline, CDR1 is SGHRS and CDR2 is YFSETQ.

In DNA, the CDR3 is TGTGCCAGCAGCTTGAGGACTAGCTCGTTCTACGAGCAGTACTTC. Encoded protein: CASSLRTSSFYEQYF. This chain joins TRBV7-2 and TRBJ2-7, with 8 bases lining up with TRBD2. Looked up from germline, CDR1 is SGHTA and CDR2 is FQGNSA. J gave up 3 bases and V 3 bases, and 7 bases lay outside the gene matches. The CDR3 extends over 15 amino acids.

The chain links TRBV28 to TRBJ2-7; TRBD2 agrees at 8 bases. The V gene's germline CDR1 is MDHEN and CDR2 SYDVKM. This CDR3 contains 16 residues. V lost 5 bases and J lost 6; bases outside the gene matches: 15. For the CDR3, the DNA is TGTGCCAGCAGTCATTCCCTTGGGCTAGCGGGCCTCGAGCAGTACTTC. It specifies CASSHSLGLAGLEQYF.

The V call is TRBV7-9, the J call TRBJ2-3; D gene ambiguous. Trimming took off 5 bases at V and 4 bases at J, with 13 bases between the two ends. Per the germline V gene, CDR1 is SEHNR and CDR2 is FQNEAQ (reference sequence). The CDR3 has 14 residues. CDR3 residues: CASSQLTSPDTQYF. CDR3 nucleotide sequence: TGTGCCAGCAGCCAACTTACCTCCCCAGATACGCAGTATTTT.

V is TRBV19 and J is TRBJ2-3; 12 bases align to TRBD2. In germline, CDR1 is LNHDA, CDR2 SQIVND (reference sequence). V shed 4 bases, J shed 0 bases, and the junction held 11 bases outside the gene matches. CDR3 size: 19 residues. The CDR3 spells CASSKRLAGGGSSTDTQYF. The CDR3 DNA reads as TGTGCCAGTAGTAAACGGCTAGCGGGGGGGGGTTCTAGCACAGATACGCAGTATTTT.

This chain joins TRBV6-6 and TRBJ1-5, with D possibly being TRBD1 (5 bases). The CDR3 sequence is 14 residues long. Germline V gives CDR1 MNHNY, CDR2 SVGAGI (reference sequence). V was cut by 7 bases and J by 2 bases, with 12 bases left in between. The CDR3 bases are TGTGCCAGCATCCAGGGATTGGGCAATCAGCCCCAGCATTTT. Its translation is CASIQGLGNQPQHF.

The chain carries TRBV28 and TRBJ1-5, with D possibly TRBD1 on 5 matching bases. This CDR3 has 14 amino acids. Germline lookup yields CDR1 MDHEN and CDR2 SYDVKM. The ends were cut back, 4 bases at V and 1 base at J, with 8 bases in the middle. The CDR3 is CASSSGWSNQPQHF. In nucleotides, the CDR3 is TGTGCCAGCAGTTCAGGGTGGAGCAATCAGCCCCAGCATTTT.

The V gene is TRBV4-2, the J gene TRBJ2-6; 7 bases align to TRBD2. The CDR3 extends over 14 amino acids. Per germline, CDR1 LGHNA and CDR2 YNFKEQ. After removal of 5 bases from V and 4 bases from J, the junction contained 2 bases not matched to a gene. CDR3 sequence (DNA): TGTGCCAGCAGCTTGCGGGGGGGGGCCAACGTCCTGACTTTC. Translated, it gives CASSLRGGANVLTF.

The V and J genes are TRBV28 and TRBJ2-1; D is uncertain. Germline-derived CDR1 and CDR2 are MDHEN and SYDVKM. V was shortened by 2 bases and J by 4 bases, with 18 bases between the two germline ends. There are 17 residues in the CDR3. The chain's CDR3 is CASSLRVQATYYNEQFF. For the CDR3, the DNA is TGTGCCAGCAGTTTAAGAGTCCAGGCAACATATTACAATGAGCAGTTCTTC.

The chain uses TRBV6-6 and TRBJ2-7; D ambiguous. Germline CDR1 is MNHNY and CDR2 is SVGAGI (reference sequence). The CDR3 has 13 amino acids. Trimming took 0 bases from V and 3 from J, leaving 6 bases between them. The CDR3 DNA reads TGTGCCAGCAGTTACTCGGCAGGCTACGAGCAGTACTTC. This gives the protein CASSYSAGYEQYF.

This chain uses TRBV28 with TRBJ1-4; 10 nucleotides agree with TRBD1. The V gene's germline CDR1 is MDHEN and CDR2 SYDVKM. V dropped 1 base and J dropped 8; count of bases not matched to a gene: 4. The CDR3 runs 15 residues. The CDR3 bases are TGTGCCAGCAGTTTATCGACAGGGGGCGGAGAAAAACTGTTTTTT. It specifies CASSLSTGGGEKLFF.

The J gene is TRBJ1-5, the V gene TRBV6-1, with TRBD1 matching over 9 bases. CDR3 size: 18 residues. V was pared by 1 base and J by 1 base, with 8 bases of the junction left unmatched. In germline, CDR1 is MNHNS, CDR2 SASEGT. CDR3 bases: TGTGCCAGCAGTGAAGTAGGGACAGGGAGGACGAGCAATCAGCCCCAGCATTTT. This encodes CASSEVGTGRTSNQPQHF.

The J gene is TRBJ2-3, the V gene TRBV30; tentatively, D is TRBD2 (5 bases). Deletions cut 5 bases from V and 5 bases from J, with 17 bases between. The CDR3 totals 14 residues. The V gene's germline CDR1 is GTSNPN and CDR2 SVGIG (reference sequence). The CDR3 loop is CAWSEAGGKDTQYF. CDR3 nucleotides: TGTGCCTGGTCCGAGGCCGGAGGAAAAGATACGCAGTATTTT.

V and J are TRBV5-1 and TRBJ2-1; 7 bases match TRBD2. The CDR3 totals 13 residues. V dropped 4 bases and J dropped 6; count of bases not matched to a gene: 4. Germline V gene lookup returns CDR1 SGHRS and CDR2 YFSETQ. CDR3 region: CASSRPGGNEQFF. The CDR3 DNA is TGCGCCAGCAGCCGGCCGGGGGGCAATGAGCAGTTCTTC.

The J gene is TRBJ2-7, the V gene TRBV28, with D perhaps matching TRBD2 (6 bases). CDR1 is MDHEN, CDR2 SYDVKM, per germline. The CDR3 is 13 residues long. Trimming shortened V by 7 bases and J by 5 bases, and 15 bases separated the two germline ends. CDR3 in DNA: TGTGCCAGCACCATGGGGGGTCGCCACGAGCAGTACTTC. Protein: CASTMGGRHEQYF.

This chain links TRBV7-2 with TRBJ2-7, with TRBD1 matching 7 bases. Germline V CDR1 and CDR2: SGHTA, FQGNSA. The CDR3 has 15 residues. Trimming took 5 bases from V and 0 from J; bases not matched to a gene: 7. CDR3 sequence (DNA): TGTGCCAGCAGCACCAGACAGGGTTTCTCCTACGAGCAGTACTTC. It codes for CASSTRQGFSYEQYF.

The rearrangement joins TRBV5-1 to TRBJ1-2; weak D call: TRBD1 (6 bases). The CDR3 length is 14 residues. Germline assignment: CDR1 SGHRS and CDR2 YFSETQ. V was trimmed by 7 bases and J by 4 bases, leaving 17 bases between them. In DNA form, the CDR3 reads TGCGCCAGCTCCCCTGGGGGCCCCCCCTATGGCTACACCTTC. Its translation: CASSPGGPPYGYTF.